This T cell receptor beta chain was captured in a study of technical replicates of blood from several donors. CDR1 is MNHNY and CDR2 is SVGAGI in the germline V gene (reference sequence). This CDR3 is 15 amino acids long. Trimming cost V 8 bases and J 0 bases, with 14 bases left between them. Assay: immunoSEQ multiplex PCR; the TCRdb copy retains only in-frame clones and omits some. The sample has roughly 56,000 clones, more than 70% seen once. Sequenced sample: PBMCs. The sequence was obtained from a human donor in good health. Some clones in this sample may be carry-over from other donors' samples. J is TRBJ1-3 and V is TRBV6-6; maybe TRBD1 (6 bases). CDR3 sequence: CASRTQGSSGNTIYF. For the CDR3, the DNA is TGTGCCAGCCGCACACAGGGTTCCTCTGGAAACACCATATATTTT.